Below are 27 T cell receptor beta chains sequenced from a single sample in a study of cytomegalovirus exposure and HLA in healthy donors. The PCR was carried out with 60 Vbeta primers and 13 Jbeta primers. Assay used: immunoSEQ multiplex PCR; TCRdb lists only in-frame clones, some missing. The table shows about 160,000 clones, with approximately 84% occurring only once. Sequenced: PBMCs. Every receptor here comes from a man aged 50-59 years in good health and CMV-seropositive.

This clone was recorded once. The rearrangement links TRBV7-2 to TRBJ2-7; 9 bases agree with TRBD1. This CDR3 has 13 amino acids. V lost 5 bases, J lost 6 bases, and 5 bases stayed unmatched. CDR1 and CDR2 from the germline V gene are SGHTA and FQGNSA. The CDR3 DNA follows: TGTGCCAGCAGCCAGACAGGGGGTCTCGAGCAGTACTTC. This encodes CASSQTGGLEQYF. The variable domain in full, with the rest retrieved from reference TRBV7-2 and TRBJ2-7, is GAGVSQSPSNKVTEKGKDVELRCDPISGHTALYWYRQSLGQGLEFLIYFQGNSAPDKSGLPSDRFSAERTGGSVSTLTIQRTQQEDSAVYLCASSQTGGLEQYFGPGTRLTVT.

This clone is a singleton in its sample. This chain links TRBV28 with TRBJ1-2, with a possible D match to TRBD1 (5 bases). This CDR3 contains 11 residues. The ends were cut back, 7 bases at V and 7 bases at J, with 10 bases in the middle. The germline gives CDR1 MDHEN, CDR2 SYDVKM. In DNA form, the CDR3 reads TGTGCCAGCAATGGGGGACTTGGCTACACCTTC. Its protein is CASNGGLGYTF.

The chain recombines TRBV10-1 with TRBJ1-5, with 7 bases that match TRBD1. V was clipped by 6 bases and J by 1 base; unmatched bases: 18. This CDR3 comprises 19 residues. Per the germline V gene, CDR1 is WNHNN and CDR2 is SYGVQD (reference sequence). Here the CDR3 reads CASRALDDREGGSNQPQHF. CDR3 nucleotide sequence: TGCGCCAGCAGAGCCCTGGACGACAGGGAAGGGGGGAGCAATCAGCCCCAGCATTTT.

The chain joins TRBV7-6 to TRBJ2-7; 7 bases map to TRBD1. The germline gives CDR1 SGHVS, CDR2 FNYEAQ. The CDR3 spans 14 residues. Trimming took 1 base from V and 2 from J; bases not matched to a gene: 2. The CDR3 DNA reads as TGTGCCAGCAGCTTAGGTCAGGGGGCCTACGAGCAGTACTTC. This sequence encodes CASSLGQGAYEQYF.

The chain links TRBV11-3 to TRBJ2-1; TRBD2 matches 10 bases. The V and J ends lost 3 bases and 3 bases, in that order; junction bases with no gene match: 2. The CDR3 has 15 residues. Per germline, CDR1 SGHNT and CDR2 YENEEA. The CDR3 bases are TGTGCCAGCAGCTTTGGACTAGCGGACTACAATGAGCAGTTCTTC. It specifies CASSFGLADYNEQFF.

The chain couples TRBV7-9 to TRBJ2-1; possibly TRBD2 for D (6 bases). This CDR3 is built from 16 residues. V lost 4 bases to trimming and J lost 2 bases, with 15 bases between them. Germline lookup yields CDR1 SEHNR and CDR2 FQNEAQ (reference sequence). Written as DNA, the CDR3 is TGTGCCAGCAGCTGGCTCCGGGACTTGACCTACAATGAGCAGTTCTTC. Translated, it gives CASSWLRDLTYNEQFF. The entire variable domain, with the rest obtained from reference TRBV7-9 and TRBJ2-1, is as follows: DTGVSQNPRHKITKRGQNVTFRCDPISEHNRLYWYRQTLGQGPEFLTYFQNEAQLEKSRLLSDRFSAERPKGSFSTLEIQRTEQGDSAMYLCASSWLRDLTYNEQFFGPGTRLTVL.

In this sample, this clone turned up once. The chain is built from TRBV7-9 and TRBJ1-2, with D perhaps TRBD1 (6 bases). The V end was cut by 5 bases, the J end by 4 bases, with 11 bases between. The length of the CDR3 is 13 residues. CDR1 and CDR2 (germline): SEHNR, FQNEAQ (reference sequence). In DNA form, the CDR3 reads TGTGCCAGCAGCCCTGGGGGCATCTATGGCTACACCTTC. Translating it yields CASSPGGIYGYTF.

This sequence joins TRBV11-2 and TRBJ2-5, with 11 bases aligning to TRBD2. Germline assignment: CDR1 SGHAT and CDR2 FQNNGV. CDR3 length equals 12 residues. V was clipped by 5 bases and J by 13 bases; unmatched bases: 6. The CDR3 reads CASSPTSGVRYF. The CDR3 region has the DNA TGTGCCAGCAGCCCGACTAGCGGGGTGCGGTACTTC.

The CDR3 bases are TGTGCCAGCAGCTTGGGGCAGTACAATGAGCAGTTCTTC. Translated: CASSLGQYNEQFF. The chain recombines TRBV2 with TRBJ2-1; TRBD1 is a possible D gene (5 bases). The CDR3 is 13 residues long. Germline V CDR1 and CDR2: SNHLY, FYNNEI. Trimming removed 6 bases at V and 4 bases at J, with 10 bases between.

This rearrangement joins TRBV14 to TRBJ2-1; TRBD2 matches 10 bases. The CDR3 spans 14 residues. Germline V CDR1 and CDR2: SGHDN, FVKESK. Losses at the gene ends were 1 base for V and 13 bases for J; bases not matched to a gene: 7. CDR3 protein: CASSQAPLAGLQFF. CDR3 sequence (DNA): TGTGCCAGCAGCCAAGCTCCACTAGCGGGACTCCAGTTCTTC.

The chain couples TRBV5-4 to TRBJ1-3; D not certain. Per germline, CDR1 SGHNT and CDR2 YYREEE (reference sequence). V dropped 1 base and J dropped 8 bases, with 10 bases sitting between them. The CDR3 totals 13 residues. The CDR3 DNA sequence: TGTGCCAGCAGCTTGCAGGTCGAAGACACCATATATTTT. Protein: CASSLQVEDTIYF. Filled out from reference TRBV5-4 and TRBJ1-3, the complete variable domain reads ETGVTQSPTHLIKTRGQQVTLRCSSQSGHNTVSWYQQALGQGPQFIFQYYREEENGRGNFPPRFSGLQFPNYSSELNVNALELDDSALYLCASSLQVEDTIYFGEGSWLTVV.

The CDR3 spells CASSGSGTGDQPQHF. CDR3 DNA: TGTGCCAGCAGTGGCTCCGGGACAGGGGATCAGCCCCAGCATTTT. The chain recombines TRBV2 with TRBJ1-5; TRBD1 matches at 10 bases. After removal of 4 bases from V and 5 bases from J, the junction contained 5 bases not matched to a gene. Germline V gives CDR1 SNHLY, CDR2 FYNNEI. This CDR3 has 15 amino acids.

V and J are TRBV7-3 and TRBJ1-2; D perhaps matches TRBD1 (6 bases). Looked up from germline, CDR1 is SGHTA and CDR2 is FQGTGA. The CDR3 extends over 15 amino acids. The V end lost 5 bases, the J end lost 4 bases, and 17 bases lay between the germline ends. The chain's CDR3 is CASSPGRGRVYGYTF. In DNA form, the CDR3 reads TGTGCCAGCAGCCCCGGCAGGGGTAGGGTCTATGGCTACACCTTC.

The chain has TRBV19 and TRBJ1-1; 7 nucleotides match TRBD1. This CDR3 contains 14 residues. Germline-derived CDR1 and CDR2 are LNHDA and SQIVND (reference sequence). J lost 7 bases, V lost 5 bases, and 10 bases had no gene match. CDR3: CASSSRQGLGEAFF. The CDR3 bases are TGTGCCAGTAGTTCGAGACAGGGTTTAGGTGAAGCTTTCTTT.

This rearrangement joins TRBV30 to TRBJ2-3; D remains ambiguous. The CDR3 spans 11 residues. Trimming took off 2 bases at V and 2 bases at J, with 2 bases between the two ends. CDR1 GTSNPN and CDR2 SVGIG come from the germline V gene (reference sequence). CDR3 residues: CAWSYTDTQYF. CDR3 sequence (DNA): TGTGCCTGGAGTTACACAGATACGCAGTATTTT.

The V call is TRBV4-2, the J call TRBJ2-7; 7 bases match TRBD1. There are 13 residues in the CDR3. Trimming removed 1 base from V and 3 bases from J; junction bases left unmatched: 0. Per germline, CDR1 LGHNA and CDR2 YNFKEQ. The CDR3 here is CASSQGDSYEQYF. The CDR3 DNA sequence: TGTGCCAGCAGCCAAGGGGACAGCTACGAGCAGTACTTC.

This chain uses TRBV6-5 with TRBJ1-1, with D perhaps TRBD1 (5 bases). The ends were cut back, 11 bases at V and 5 bases at J, with 18 bases in the middle. The germline gives CDR1 MNHEY, CDR2 SVGAGI. This CDR3 region has 13 residues. The CDR3 DNA sequence: TGTGCCTCGCGCCCCAGGGTGAGGACTGAAGCTTTCTTT. It yields the protein CASRPRVRTEAFF.

This rearrangement joins TRBV15 to TRBJ2-3, with TRBD1 matching 7 bases. The CDR3 is 16 residues long. V dropped 1 base and J dropped 1; count of bases not matched to a gene: 5. Germline V lookup: CDR1 LNHNV, CDR2 YYDKDF (reference sequence). CDR3 sequence (DNA): TGTGCCACCAGCAGAGGGGGACAGCTCGGCACAGATACGCAGTATTTT. Its translation: CATSRGGQLGTDTQYF. The variable domain in full, completed from reference TRBV15 and TRBJ2-3, reads DAMVIQNPRYQVTQFGKPVTLSCSQTLNHNVMYWYQQKSSQAPKLLFHYYDKDFNNEADTPDNFQSRRPNTSFCFLDIRSPGLGDTAMYLCATSRGGQLGTDTQYFGPGTRLTVL.

The rearrangement uses TRBV7-6 and TRBJ1-1; D is unresolved. The ends were cut back, 1 base at V and 1 base at J, with 4 bases in the middle. The CDR3 totals 13 residues. Germline CDR1 is SGHVS and CDR2 is FNYEAQ. The CDR3 loop is CASSLEQNTEAFF. CDR3 coding DNA: TGTGCCAGCAGCTTAGAACAGAACACTGAAGCTTTCTTT.

V is TRBV28 and J is TRBJ2-3; 8 bases align to TRBD1. Germline values: CDR1 MDHEN, CDR2 SYDVKM. The CDR3 totals 13 residues. Unmatched junction bases numbered 12, after V lost 10 bases and J lost 9 bases. Here the CDR3 DNA reads TGTGCCACCCCGGGACAGGAGTCTGGCACGCAGTATTTT. Translated: CATPGQESGTQYF.

The chain has TRBV6-1 and TRBJ1-2, with D unclear. The CDR3 has 14 amino acids. The germline V gene encodes CDR1 MNHNS and CDR2 SASEGT. Trimming left V 7 bases short and J 7 bases short, with 19 bases between. CDR3 loop: CASTLPEGWSGYTF. CDR3 DNA: TGTGCCAGCACCCTCCCCGAGGGTTGGAGTGGCTACACCTTC.

The chain uses TRBV29-1 and TRBJ2-3; D unclear. The germline V gene has CDR1 SQVTM and CDR2 ANQGSEA. The CDR3 consists of 14 residues. V was pared by 3 bases and J by 0 bases, with 10 bases between. CDR3 protein: CSVEVGTSTDTQYF. The CDR3 DNA reads as TGCAGCGTTGAGGTCGGTACTAGCACAGATACGCAGTATTTT.

The chain carries TRBV18 and TRBJ2-5; 13 nucleotides align to TRBD2. Trimming at V came to 6 bases and at J to 4 bases, leaving 2 bases not matched to a gene. Germline CDR1 KGHSH, CDR2 LQKENI. This CDR3 spans 14 amino acids. Here the CDR3 DNA reads TGTGCCAGCTCCGGGACTAGCGGGGCAGAGACCCAGTACTTC. Protein product: CASSGTSGAETQYF.

The chain is built from TRBV27 and TRBJ2-7; TRBD2 aligns across 8 bases. V was pared by 3 bases and J by 6 bases, with 7 bases of the junction left unmatched. The CDR3 is made up of 14 amino acids. Germline CDR1 MNHEY, CDR2 SMNVEV (reference sequence). The CDR3 region is CASSFSSGGVEQYF. The CDR3, as DNA: TGTGCCAGCAGTTTTTCATCGGGGGGGGTCGAGCAGTACTTC.

This clone was observed once. The J gene is TRBJ1-1, the V gene TRBV11-2; 10 nucleotides match TRBD1. After removal of 5 bases from V and 3 bases from J, the junction contained 6 bases not matched to a gene. The CDR3 loop spans 15 amino acids. CDR1 is SGHAT, CDR2 FQNNGV, per germline. CDR3 in DNA: TGTGCCAGCAGCCCCCGGACAGGGGGGGACACTGAAGCTTTCTTT. It yields the protein CASSPRTGGDTEAFF.

This sequence joins TRBV7-3 and TRBJ2-7; weak D call: TRBD1 (6 bases). The CDR3 is 12 amino acids. Germline V lookup: CDR1 SGHTA, CDR2 FQGTGA. Trimming removed 4 bases at V and 6 bases at J, with 10 bases between. CDR3 sequence: CASSSGAGEQYF. CDR3 nucleotide sequence: TGTGCCAGCAGCTCAGGGGCGGGCGAGCAGTACTTC.

A remark on this clone: At one of its ends the junction is not consistent with the germline gene, which may arise from a read error. CDR3: CASSHTGQMETQYF. The CDR3 nucleotides are TGTGCTAGCAGCCACACAGGACAGATGGAGACCCAGTACTTC. The chain has TRBV7-7 and TRBJ2-5; D may be TRBD1 (6 bases). Germline V lookup: CDR1 SSHAT, CDR2 FNYEAQ (reference sequence). The length of the CDR3 is 14 residues.